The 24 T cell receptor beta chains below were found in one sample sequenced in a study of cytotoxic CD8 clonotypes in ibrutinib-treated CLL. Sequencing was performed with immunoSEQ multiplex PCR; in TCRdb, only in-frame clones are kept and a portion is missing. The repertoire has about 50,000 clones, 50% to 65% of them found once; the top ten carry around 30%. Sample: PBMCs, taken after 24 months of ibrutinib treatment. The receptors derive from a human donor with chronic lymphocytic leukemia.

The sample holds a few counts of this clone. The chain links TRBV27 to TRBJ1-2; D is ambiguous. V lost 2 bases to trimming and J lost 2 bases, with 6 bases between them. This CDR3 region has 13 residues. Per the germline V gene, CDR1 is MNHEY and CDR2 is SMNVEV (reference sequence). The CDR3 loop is CASSLGNNYGYTF. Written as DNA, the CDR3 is TGTGCCAGCAGTTTAGGGAACAACTATGGCTACACCTTC.

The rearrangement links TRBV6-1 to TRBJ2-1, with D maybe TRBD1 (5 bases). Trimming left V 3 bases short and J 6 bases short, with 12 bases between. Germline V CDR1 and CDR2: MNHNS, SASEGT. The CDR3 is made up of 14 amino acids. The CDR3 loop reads CASSDQGFLNEQFF. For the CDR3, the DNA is TGTGCCAGCAGTGATCAGGGATTTCTCAATGAGCAGTTCTTC.

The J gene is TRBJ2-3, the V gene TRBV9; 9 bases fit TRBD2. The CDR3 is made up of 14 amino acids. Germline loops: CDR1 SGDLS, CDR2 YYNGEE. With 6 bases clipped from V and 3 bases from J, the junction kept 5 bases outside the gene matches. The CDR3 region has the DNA TGTGCCAGCACCCCGGGACTAGCAACAGATACGCAGTATTTT. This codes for CASTPGLATDTQYF.

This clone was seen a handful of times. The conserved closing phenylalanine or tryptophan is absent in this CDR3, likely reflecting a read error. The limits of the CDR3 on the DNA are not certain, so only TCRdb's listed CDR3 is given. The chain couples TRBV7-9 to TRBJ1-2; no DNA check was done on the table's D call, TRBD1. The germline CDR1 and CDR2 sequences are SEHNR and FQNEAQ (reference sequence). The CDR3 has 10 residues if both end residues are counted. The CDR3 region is CASSLATAPL.

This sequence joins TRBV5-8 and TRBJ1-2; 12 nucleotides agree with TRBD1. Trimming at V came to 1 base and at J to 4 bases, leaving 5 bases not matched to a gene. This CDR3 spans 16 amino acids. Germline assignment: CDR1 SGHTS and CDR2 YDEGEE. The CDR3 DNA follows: TGTGCCAGCAGCTTGTTCGGGACAGGGGGCTTCTATGGCTACACCTTC. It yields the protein CASSLFGTGGFYGYTF.

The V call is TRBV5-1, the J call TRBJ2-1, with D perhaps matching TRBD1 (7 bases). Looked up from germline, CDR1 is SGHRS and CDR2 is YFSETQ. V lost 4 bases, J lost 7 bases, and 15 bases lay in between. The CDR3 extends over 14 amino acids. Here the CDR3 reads CASSPAGQRNEQFF. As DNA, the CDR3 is TGCGCCAGCAGCCCTGCGGGACAGCGGAATGAGCAGTTCTTC. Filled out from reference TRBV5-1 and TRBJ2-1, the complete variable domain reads KAGVTQTPRYLIKTRGQQVTLSCSPISGHRSVSWYQQTPGQGLQFLFEYFSETQRNKGNFPGRFSGRQFSNSRSEMNVSTLELGDSALYLCASSPAGQRNEQFFGPGTRLTVL.

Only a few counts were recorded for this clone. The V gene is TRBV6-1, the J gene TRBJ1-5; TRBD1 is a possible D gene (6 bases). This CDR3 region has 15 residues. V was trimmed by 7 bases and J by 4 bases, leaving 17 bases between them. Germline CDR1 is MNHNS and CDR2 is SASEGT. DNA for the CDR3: TGTGCCAGCACCCTAGCGGAAGGGGGGAATCAGCCCCAGCATTTT. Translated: CASTLAEGGNQPQHF.

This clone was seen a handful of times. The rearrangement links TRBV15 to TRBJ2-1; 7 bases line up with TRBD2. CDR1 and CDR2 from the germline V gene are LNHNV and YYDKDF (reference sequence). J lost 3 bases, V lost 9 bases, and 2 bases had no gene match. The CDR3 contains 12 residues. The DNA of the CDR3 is TGTGCCACGGGGGAGGGCTACAATGAGCAGTTCTTC. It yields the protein CATGEGYNEQFF.

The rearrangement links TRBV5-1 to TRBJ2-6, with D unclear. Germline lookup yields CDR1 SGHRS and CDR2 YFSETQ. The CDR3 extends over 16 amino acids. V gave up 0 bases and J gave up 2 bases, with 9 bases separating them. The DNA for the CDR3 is TGCGCCAGCAGCTTGGCCTTTTTAACTGGGGCCAACGTCCTGACTTTC. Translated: CASSLAFLTGANVLTF.

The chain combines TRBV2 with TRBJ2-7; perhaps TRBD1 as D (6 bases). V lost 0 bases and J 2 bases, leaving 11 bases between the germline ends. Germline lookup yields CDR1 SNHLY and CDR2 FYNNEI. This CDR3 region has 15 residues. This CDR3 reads CASSEATGRTYEQYF. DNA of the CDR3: TGTGCCAGCAGTGAAGCAACAGGGAGAACCTACGAGCAGTACTTC. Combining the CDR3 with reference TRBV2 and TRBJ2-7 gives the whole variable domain EPEVTQTPSHQVTQMGQEVILRCVPISNHLYFYWYRQILGQKVEFLVSFYNNEISEKSEIFDDQFSVERPDGSNFTLKIRSTKLEDSAMYFCASSEATGRTYEQYFGPGTRLTVT.

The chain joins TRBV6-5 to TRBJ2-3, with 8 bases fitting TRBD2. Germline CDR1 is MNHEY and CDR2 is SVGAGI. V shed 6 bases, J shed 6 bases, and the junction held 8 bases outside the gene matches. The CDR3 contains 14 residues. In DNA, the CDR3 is TGTGCCAGCAGCCCGGCGGGGGGAGAGGATACGCAGTATTTT. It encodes CASSPAGGEDTQYF.

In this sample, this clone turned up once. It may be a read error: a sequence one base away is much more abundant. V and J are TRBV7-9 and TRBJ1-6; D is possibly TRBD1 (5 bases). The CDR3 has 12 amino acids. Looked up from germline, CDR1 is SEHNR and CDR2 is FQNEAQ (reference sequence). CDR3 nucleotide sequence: TGTGCCAGCAGCCCGAGGGGCTCACCCCCCCACTTT. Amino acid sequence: CASSPRGSPPHF.

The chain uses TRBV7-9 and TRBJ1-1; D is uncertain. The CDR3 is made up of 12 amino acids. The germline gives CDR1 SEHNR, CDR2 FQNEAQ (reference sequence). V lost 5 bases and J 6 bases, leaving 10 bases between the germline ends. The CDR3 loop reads CASSIREPEAFF. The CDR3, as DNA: TGTGCCAGCAGCATCAGAGAACCTGAAGCTTTCTTT.

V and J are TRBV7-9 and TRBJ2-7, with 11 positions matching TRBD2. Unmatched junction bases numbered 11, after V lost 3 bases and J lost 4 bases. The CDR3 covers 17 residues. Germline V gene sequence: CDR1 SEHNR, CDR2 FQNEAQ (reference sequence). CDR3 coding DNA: TGTGCCAGCAGCTTCGAAGGGACTAGCGGCGGTGGGTACGAGCAGTACTTC. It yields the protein CASSFEGTSGGGYEQYF.

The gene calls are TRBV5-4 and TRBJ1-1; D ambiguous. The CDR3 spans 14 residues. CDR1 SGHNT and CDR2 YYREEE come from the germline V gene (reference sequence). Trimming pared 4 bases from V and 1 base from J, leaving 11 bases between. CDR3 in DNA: TGTGCCAGCAGCCAACAGCGCCCGAACACTGAAGCTTTCTTT. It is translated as CASSQQRPNTEAFF.

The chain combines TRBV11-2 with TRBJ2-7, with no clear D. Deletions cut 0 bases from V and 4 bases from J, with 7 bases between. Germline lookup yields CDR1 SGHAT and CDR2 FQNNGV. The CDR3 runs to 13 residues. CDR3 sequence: CASSLDSVYEQYF. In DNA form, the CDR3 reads TGTGCCAGCAGCTTAGACTCGGTGTACGAGCAGTACTTC.

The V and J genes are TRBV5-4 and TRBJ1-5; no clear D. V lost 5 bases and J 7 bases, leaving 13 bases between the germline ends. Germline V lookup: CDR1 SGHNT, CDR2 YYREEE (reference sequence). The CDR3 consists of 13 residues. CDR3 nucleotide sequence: TGTGCCAGCAGGTCGGGGTTGAGGCAGCCCCAGCATTTT. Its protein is CASRSGLRQPQHF.

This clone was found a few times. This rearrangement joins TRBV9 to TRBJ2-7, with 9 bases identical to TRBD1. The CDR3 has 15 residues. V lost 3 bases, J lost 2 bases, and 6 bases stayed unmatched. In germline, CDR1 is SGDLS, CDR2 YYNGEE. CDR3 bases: TGTGCCAGCAGCGCCGGGGGGACAGGGACCTACGAGCAGTACTTC. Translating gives CASSAGGTGTYEQYF.

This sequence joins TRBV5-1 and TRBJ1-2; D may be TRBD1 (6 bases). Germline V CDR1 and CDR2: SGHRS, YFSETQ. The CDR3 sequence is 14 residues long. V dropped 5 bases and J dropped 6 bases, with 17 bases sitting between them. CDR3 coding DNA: TGCGCCAGCAGTAGCCAGGGGATGGAGGATGGCTACACCTTC. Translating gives CASSSQGMEDGYTF. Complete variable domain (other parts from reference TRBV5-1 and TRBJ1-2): KAGVTQTPRYLIKTRGQQVTLSCSPISGHRSVSWYQQTPGQGLQFLFEYFSETQRNKGNFPGRFSGRQFSNSRSEMNVSTLELGDSALYLCASSSQGMEDGYTFGSGTRLTVV.

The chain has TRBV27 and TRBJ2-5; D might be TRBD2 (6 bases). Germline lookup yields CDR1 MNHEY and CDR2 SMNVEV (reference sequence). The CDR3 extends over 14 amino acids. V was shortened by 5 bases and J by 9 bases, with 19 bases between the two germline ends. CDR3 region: CASSPTRPPGAQYF. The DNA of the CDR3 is TGTGCCAGCAGTCCGACTAGGCCCCCAGGTGCCCAGTACTTC.

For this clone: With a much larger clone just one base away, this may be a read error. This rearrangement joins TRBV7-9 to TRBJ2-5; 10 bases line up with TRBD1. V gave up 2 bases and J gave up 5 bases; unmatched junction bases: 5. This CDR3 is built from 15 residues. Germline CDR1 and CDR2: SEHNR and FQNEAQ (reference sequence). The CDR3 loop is CASSLRGTGVETQYF. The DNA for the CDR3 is TGTGCCAGCAGCTTAAGGGGGACAGGGGTGGAGACCCAGTACTTC.

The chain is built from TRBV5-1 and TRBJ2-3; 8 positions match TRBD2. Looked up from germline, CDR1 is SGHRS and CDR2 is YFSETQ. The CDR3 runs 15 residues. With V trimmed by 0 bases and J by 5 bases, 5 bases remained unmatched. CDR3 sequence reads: CASSLVSGVGDTQYF. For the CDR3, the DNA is TGCGCCAGCAGCTTGGTTAGCGGGGTAGGAGATACGCAGTATTTT.

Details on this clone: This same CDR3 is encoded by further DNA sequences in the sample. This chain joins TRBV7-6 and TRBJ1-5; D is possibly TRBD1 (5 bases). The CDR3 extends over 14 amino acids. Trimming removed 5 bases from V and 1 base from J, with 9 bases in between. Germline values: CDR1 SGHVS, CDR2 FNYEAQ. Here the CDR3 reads CASSLGQSNQPQHF. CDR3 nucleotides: TGTGCCAGCAGCCTAGGACAAAGCAATCAGCCCCAGCATTTT. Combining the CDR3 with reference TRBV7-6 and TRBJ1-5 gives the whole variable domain GAGVSQSPRYKVTKRGQDVALRCDPISGHVSLYWYRQALGQGPEFLTYFNYEAQQDKSGLPNDRFSAERPEGSISTLTIQRTEQRDSAMYRCASSLGQSNQPQHFGDGTRLSIL.

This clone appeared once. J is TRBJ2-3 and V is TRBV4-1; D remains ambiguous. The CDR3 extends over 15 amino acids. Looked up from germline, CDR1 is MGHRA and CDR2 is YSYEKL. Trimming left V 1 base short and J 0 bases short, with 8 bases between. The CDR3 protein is CASSQVEASTDTQYF. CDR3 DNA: TGCGCCAGCAGCCAAGTCGAGGCTAGCACAGATACGCAGTATTTT.